This TCR beta chain stems from a study of blood T cell repertoires in COVID-19. At the level of the study: Spain, Italy and the United States supplied samples that represented acute and convalescent COVID-19. T cells, B-cell-depleted T cells, or PBMCs supplied cDNA or gDNA.

Trimming removed 7 bases at V and 1 base at J, with 5 bases between. The CDR3 has 13 amino acids. The germline V gene encodes CDR1 MDHEN and CDR2 SYDVKM. Per the authors' pipeline: Using reference gene primer amplification, nucleated cell counts were estimated. The method was immunoSEQ multiplex PCR; TCRdb's version includes in-frame clones alone and lacks a portion of them. D and trimming come from the DNA, and the V and J calls and clone size come from that table. The data show about 210,000 clones, roughly 82% seen once. Followed longitudinally, the Seattle patients had been enrolled during active infection.

The chain recombines TRBV28 with TRBJ2-6; no clear D. The clonotype comes from an older woman with COVID-19, enrolled during active disease. The sample comprised peripheral blood. The CDR3 DNA reads TGTGCCAGCACCAAATCTGGGGCCAACGTCCTGACTTTC. It specifies CASTKSGANVLTF.